The present TCR beta chain was sequenced within a study of OX40 agonist ivuxolimab in advanced cancers. The V gene end was trimmed by 1 base and the J gene end by 6 bases; junction bases not matched to a gene: 12. The CDR3 has 18 amino acids. In germline, CDR1 is LGHNA, CDR2 YNFKEQ. The method was immunoSEQ multiplex PCR; TCRdb's version includes in-frame clones alone and lacks a portion of them. The sample contains around 90,000 clones, approximately 89% of which appear only once. The receptor was derived from an adult with an advanced solid tumor such as melanoma, head and neck, liver or kidney cancer. This rearrangement joins TRBV4-2 to TRBJ2-5; 12 bases are shared with TRBD1. This material consisted of CD4+ or CD8+ T cells sorted from blood, taken in a trial of the OX40 agonist ivuxolimab. The CDR3 sequence is CASSQADLGQGALKTQYF. CDR3 nucleotides: TGTGCCAGCAGCCAAGCGGACCTGGGACAGGGGGCTCTAAAGACCCAGTACTTC.